Reported below is one TCR beta chain. The time point is: cycle 4 day 1 (C4D1), after more than five weeks of nivolumab. Every single patient, without exception, relapsed after autologous stem cell transplantation, and brentuximab vedotin exposure varied. These data are taken from a study of PD-1 blockade in classical Hodgkin lymphoma. Looked up from germline, CDR1 is MGHRA and CDR2 is YSYEKL. The V end was cut by 4 bases, the J end by 6 bases, with 13 bases between. The CDR3 consists of 14 residues. TCRdb's table, derived via immunoSEQ multiplex PCR, lists solely in-frame clones and lacks some. The profile shows 19,000 or so clones, 85% of them singletons.

Source: peripheral blood mononuclear cells (PBMCs), taken before the fourth cycle of nivolumab. This TCR derives from a human donor with classical Hodgkin lymphoma. The V and J genes are TRBV4-1 and TRBJ1-5, with unresolved D. The CDR3 DNA reads as TGCGCCAGCAGCCGAGAGGCCTTGGCTCAGCCCCAGCATTTT. It yields the protein CASSREALAQPQHF.